A single sample is the source of the 3 T cell receptor beta chains below, sequenced in a study of lymphopenia after photon versus proton radiotherapy. Libraries were prepared by immunoSEQ multiplex PCR; TCRdb keeps only in-frame clonotypes and omits some of them. The sample includes some 3,300 clones, roughly three quarters seen only once; the top ten take roughly 50%. The sequencing used peripheral blood, collected from a patient treated with proton-based radiotherapy. Receptors originate from an elderly man with esophageal cancer.

This chain uses TRBV11-3 with TRBJ2-7; D possibly corresponds to TRBD1 (6 bases). The germline V and J ends were trimmed by 7 bases and 2 bases, with 15 bases remaining between them. The CDR3 is 14 residues long. Per the germline V gene, CDR1 is SGHNT and CDR2 is YENEEA. Here the CDR3 DNA reads TGTGCCAGCAATCGTAGACAGGCCCCCTACGAGCAGTACTTC. This translates into CASNRRQAPYEQYF.

V is TRBV7-9 and J is TRBJ1-4; 7 bases are a match to TRBD1. The ends lost 6 bases at V and 13 bases at J; junction bases unmatched: 8. CDR3 length equals 12 residues. Germline CDR1 and CDR2: SEHNR and FQNEAQ (reference sequence). The CDR3 loop is CASRQGGGTLFF. The CDR3 nucleotides are TGTGCCAGCAGGCAGGGGGGGGGAACACTGTTTTTT.

The chain couples TRBV7-3 to TRBJ1-2; D call uncertain. V lost 5 bases, J lost 2 bases, and 12 bases lay in between. Germline V gene sequence: CDR1 SGHTA, CDR2 FQGTGA. The CDR3 sequence is 14 residues long. The CDR3: CASSPTPDNYGYTF. The CDR3 nucleotides read TGTGCCAGCAGCCCCACCCCGGACAACTATGGCTACACCTTC.